This T cell receptor (beta chain) was identified in a study of control samples from healthy donors and cancer patients. Clones were read by immunoSEQ multiplex PCR, and TCRdb kept only the in-frame ones, dropping some. The sample has tens of thousands of clones; around 87% are singletons. This CDR3 is built from 15 residues. CDR1 is SGHTA and CDR2 is FQGTGA in the germline V gene. Trimming removed 6 bases from V and 9 bases from J; junction bases left unmatched: 7. Sequencing input: blood. The rearrangement uses TRBV7-3 and TRBJ2-1; TRBD2 aligns across 14 bases. This TCR was sampled from a man aged 50 or older in good health. The CDR3 region is CASSTGLAGGGEQFF. As DNA, the CDR3 is TGTGCCAGCAGTACCGGACTAGCGGGAGGTGGTGAGCAGTTCTTC.